The rows below give T cell receptor beta chains drawn from one sample of a study of cytomegalovirus exposure and HLA in healthy donors. Generated by immunoSEQ multiplex PCR, the TCRdb table keeps only in-frame clones and is missing some. There are 150,000 to 200,000 clones in the sample, with roughly 0.83% held by the top ten. Sample: PBMCs. The receptors shown here come from a woman between 18 and 29 years old in good health and CMV-seropositive. CDR3s include the opening cysteine and the closing phenylalanine or tryptophan. The D gene is left open where the match is weak.

D: TRBD2
J: TRBJ2-3
V: TRBV5-4
CDR3: CASSSDSGEANTQYF
DNA: TGTGCCAGCAGTTCGGATAGCGGGGAGGCAAATACGCAGTATTTT

D: TRBD1
J: TRBJ1-5
V: TRBV7-9
CDR3: CASSLGTGVGQPQHF
DNA: TGTGCCAGCAGCTTAGGGACAGGGGTTGGGCAGCCCCAGCATTTT

D: TRBD1
J: TRBJ1-4
V: TRBV27
CDR3: CASSLEPPGGHLTNEKLFF
DNA: TGTGCCAGCAGTTTGGAACCCCCAGGGGGCCATTTAACTAATGAAAAACTGTTTTTT

D: NA
J: TRBJ2-2
V: TRBV10-3
CDR3: CAISEFSDTGELFF
DNA: TGTGCCATCAGTGAGTTTTCGGACACCGGGGAGCTGTTTTTT

D: NA
J: TRBJ2-1
V: TRBV5-6
CDR3: CASSRDLSYNEQFF
DNA: TGTGCCAGCAGCCGGGACTTATCCTACAATGAGCAGTTCTTC

D: NA
J: TRBJ1-1
V: TRBV5-1
CDR3: CASNVGSSTEAFF
DNA: TGCGCCAGCAACGTGGGGAGTTCCACTGAAGCTTTCTTT

D: TRBD2
J: TRBJ2-7
V: TRBV5-4
CDR3: CASSSPPGLAYEQYF
DNA: TGTGCCAGCAGCTCACCCCCGGGACTAGCCTACGAGCAGTACTTC

D: NA
J: TRBJ2-5
V: TRBV5-1
CDR3: CASTDSPLLSETQYF
DNA: TGCGCCAGTACGGACAGCCCCCTCCTAAGTGAGACCCAGTACTTC

D: NA
J: TRBJ2-5
V: TRBV7-2
CDR3: CASSSGTQETQYF
DNA: TGTGCCAGCAGTTCCGGGACACAAGAGACCCAGTACTTC

D: NA
J: TRBJ1-2
V: TRBV29-1
CDR3: CSVDDYGYTF
DNA: TGCAGCGTTGACGACTATGGCTACACCTTC

D: TRBD2
J: TRBJ2-1
V: TRBV2
CDR3: CASSSLSGGGGNEQFF
DNA: TGTGCCAGCAGTTCTCTTAGCGGGGGGGGCGGAAATGAGCAGTTCTTC

D: TRBD1
J: TRBJ1-3
V: TRBV9
CDR3: CASSVARGQGFGNTIYF
DNA: TGTGCCAGCAGCGTAGCTCGGGGACAGGGTTTTGGAAACACCATATATTTT

D: TRBD2
J: TRBJ2-1
V: TRBV19
CDR3: CASSIGGLAGGLTYNEQFF
DNA: TGTGCCAGTAGTATAGGGGGACTAGCGGGAGGATTAACCTACAATGAGCAGTTCTTC

D: NA
J: TRBJ1-4
V: TRBV7-6
CDR3: CASSSSAIWSEKLFF
DNA: TGTGCCAGCAGCTCATCAGCGATTTGGAGTGAAAAACTGTTTTTT

D: NA
J: TRBJ2-3
V: TRBV18
CDR3: CASSPQQGSTDTQYF
DNA: TGTGCCAGCTCACCACAACAGGGTTCGACAGATACGCAGTATTTT

D: NA
J: TRBJ2-3
V: TRBV7-6
CDR3: CASSLQGLGTDTQYF
DNA: TGTGCCAGCAGCTTACAGGGGCTGGGCACAGATACGCAGTATTTT

D: TRBD1
J: TRBJ1-5
V: TRBV28
CDR3: CASSSGTGFNQPQHF
DNA: TGTGCCAGCAGTTCCGGGACAGGGTTCAATCAGCCCCAGCATTTT

D: NA
J: TRBJ2-1
V: TRBV7-9
CDR3: CASSFPDEQFF
DNA: TGTGCCAGCAGCTTTCCGGATGAGCAGTTCTTC

D: NA
J: TRBJ2-1
V: TRBV5-1
CDR3: CASTPSRGLAIGSSPFYNEQFF
DNA: TGCGCCAGCACCCCGAGTCGAGGCCTAGCAATAGGGTCGAGCCCCTTTTACAATGAGCAGTTCTTC

D: TRBD1
J: TRBJ1-4
V: TRBV6-1
CDR3: CASSATGGNEKLFF
DNA: TGTGCCAGCAGTGCGACAGGGGGAAATGAAAAACTGTTTTTT

D: NA
J: TRBJ1-3
V: TRBV29-1
CDR3: CSALLVRGSGNTIYF
DNA: TGCAGCGCCCTCCTAGTAAGGGGCTCTGGAAACACCATATATTTT

D: NA
J: TRBJ2-3
V: TRBV5-4
CDR3: CASSLSRAGDTQYF
DNA: TGTGCCAGCAGCTTGTCGCGGGCCGGAGATACGCAGTATTTT

D: TRBD1
J: TRBJ1-5
V: TRBV25-1
CDR3: CASSGGTDNQPQHF
DNA: TGTGCCAGCAGTGGGGGGACAGACAATCAGCCCCAGCATTTT

D: TRBD2
J: TRBJ2-3
V: TRBV5-1
CDR3: CASSLILAGGSTDTQYF
DNA: TGCGCCAGCAGCTTGATACTCGCGGGGGGGAGCACAGATACGCAGTATTTT

D: NA
J: TRBJ1-1
V: TRBV6-5
CDR3: CASTLHGGNTEAFF
DNA: TGTGCCAGCACTCTACACGGGGGGAACACTGAAGCTTTCTTT

D: TRBD1
J: TRBJ1-4
V: TRBV5-1
CDR3: CASSWWTGADEKLFF
DNA: TGCGCCAGCAGCTGGTGGACAGGGGCAGATGAAAAACTGTTTTTT

D: NA
J: TRBJ1-5
V: TRBV19
CDR3: CASMAQRNQPQHF
DNA: TGTGCCAGTATGGCACAGCGGAATCAGCCCCAGCATTTT

D: NA
J: TRBJ2-7
V: TRBV2
CDR3: CASSPQSAYEQYF
DNA: TGTGCCAGCAGTCCCCAAAGCGCGTACGAGCAGTACTTC

D: TRBD2
J: TRBJ2-7
V: TRBV18
CDR3: CASSPTSGTYEQYF
DNA: TGTGCCAGCTCACCAACTAGCGGGACCTACGAGCAGTACTTC

D: NA
J: TRBJ2-5
V: TRBV20-1
CDR3: CSRQKEETQYF
DNA: TGCAGCCGACAAAAAGAGGAGACCCAGTACTTC

D: NA
J: TRBJ1-2
V: TRBV6-6
CDR3: CASSQQENYGYTF
DNA: TGTGCCAGCAGTCAGCAGGAAAACTATGGCTACACCTTC

D: NA
J: TRBJ2-2
V: TRBV30
CDR3: CAWSGTSVPGELFF
DNA: TGTGCCTGGAGCGGGACTTCCGTACCGGGGGAGCTGTTTTTT

D: TRBD2
J: TRBJ2-7
V: TRBV19
CDR3: CASSRGSGVPYEQYF
DNA: TGTGCCAGTAGTCGGGGTAGCGGGGTTCCCTACGAGCAGTACTTC